One sample yielded the 11 T cell receptor beta chains listed below, sequenced in a study of OX40 agonist ivuxolimab in advanced cancers. Repertoires were generated with immunoSEQ multiplex PCR, while TCRdb's copy carries only in-frame clones and drops some. The sample lists 80,000 to 100,000 clones, approximately 87% occurring once. The sequencing here drew on CD4+ or CD8+ T cells sorted from blood, taken in a trial of the OX40 agonist ivuxolimab. Receptor source: an adult with an advanced solid tumor such as melanoma, head and neck, liver or kidney cancer.

The J gene is TRBJ2-7, the V gene TRBV27; no definite D call. Germline values: CDR1 MNHEY, CDR2 SMNVEV (reference sequence). V shed 6 bases and J shed 1 base, with 19 bases lying between them. The CDR3 is made up of 16 amino acids. The CDR3 is CASSRSAPRLSYEQYF. Here the CDR3 DNA reads TGTGCCAGCAGCCGCTCGGCCCCGAGGTTATCCTACGAGCAGTACTTC.

The chain combines TRBV6-5 with TRBJ2-2; perhaps TRBD1 as D (6 bases). The ends were cut back, 8 bases at V and 5 bases at J, with 18 bases in the middle. This CDR3 contains 15 residues. In germline, CDR1 is MNHEY, CDR2 SVGAGI. The DNA of the CDR3 is TGTGCCAGCCTATTATCCTCCGGACAGACCGGGGAGCTGTTTTTT. It encodes CASLLSSGQTGELFF.

The chain employs TRBV6-4 and TRBJ2-3, with 8 nucleotides matching TRBD2. V dropped 3 bases and J dropped 4; count of bases not matched to a gene: 9. In germline, CDR1 is MRHNA, CDR2 SNTAGT. The CDR3 runs 16 residues. DNA of the CDR3: TGTGCCAGCAGTGATTCCGGGACTAGTTTATCAGATACGCAGTATTTT. Encoded protein: CASSDSGTSLSDTQYF.

This sequence joins TRBV5-1 and TRBJ2-3, with D possibly TRBD1 on 6 matching bases. The germline V and J ends were trimmed by 1 base and 5 bases, with 8 bases remaining between them. From germline, CDR1 is SGHRS and CDR2 YFSETQ. CDR3 length: 13 amino acids. The CDR3 region is CASSLPGEDTQYF. Written as DNA, the CDR3 is TGCGCCAGCAGCTTGCCAGGGGAAGATACGCAGTATTTT.

V gene TRBV27 combines with J gene TRBJ2-2; maybe TRBD1 (6 bases). The germline V and J ends were trimmed by 6 bases and 6 bases, with 26 bases remaining between them. The CDR3 sequence is 18 residues long. CDR1 is MNHEY and CDR2 is SMNVEV in the germline V gene (reference sequence). CDR3 DNA: TGTGCCAGCAGCCAACCCGGATACAGGGTTAGAGGTCCCGGGGAGCTGTTTTTT. Protein product: CASSQPGYRVRGPGELFF.

This rearrangement joins TRBV30 to TRBJ2-3, with D perhaps given as TRBD1 or TRBD2 (5 bases each). Between the trimmed V and J ends, which lost 3 bases and 0 bases, there was a span of 13 bases. The CDR3 has 15 amino acids. Germline lookup yields CDR1 GTSNPN and CDR2 SVGIG (reference sequence). CDR3 sequence reads: CAWSFGASSTDTQYF. CDR3 bases: TGTGCCTGGAGCTTCGGGGCTTCTAGCACAGATACGCAGTATTTT.

This rearrangement joins TRBV10-3 to TRBJ2-3; 9 bases map to TRBD1. The germline gives CDR1 ENHRY, CDR2 SYGVKD. The CDR3 sequence is 13 residues long. V lost 10 bases and J lost 0; bases outside the gene matches: 2. CDR3 coding DNA: TGTGCCACCGGGACAGGGAGCACAGATACGCAGTATTTT. The encoded protein is CATGTGSTDTQYF.

Concerning this clone: Different DNA sequences within this sample yield the same CDR3. The chain is built from TRBV30 and TRBJ2-7, with D maybe TRBD1 (6 bases). Germline CDR1 is GTSNPN and CDR2 is SVGIG (reference sequence). The ends were cut back, 5 bases at V and 3 bases at J, with 14 bases in the middle. The CDR3 spans 13 residues. CDR3 region: CAWSRGLGYEQYF. The CDR3 coding sequence is TGTGCCTGGTCAAGGGGGTTAGGCTACGAGCAGTACTTC.

This clone was recorded once. This chain uses TRBV19 with TRBJ1-6; TRBD1 matches 10 bases. The CDR3 runs 15 residues. From germline, CDR1 is LNHDA and CDR2 SQIVND (reference sequence). V dropped 7 bases and J dropped 9; count of bases not matched to a gene: 9. The CDR3 nucleotides are TGTGCCAGTAACCCGGGACAGGGGAATGGTTCACCCCTCCACTTT. As protein: CASNPGQGNGSPLHF.

The rearrangement links TRBV27 to TRBJ1-1; D remains unclear. Trimming pared 3 bases from V and 9 bases from J, leaving 14 bases between. This CDR3 comprises 13 residues. Germline CDR1 reads MNHEY; CDR2 reads SMNVEV (reference sequence). The chain's CDR3 is CASSLQGGEQAFF. The CDR3 DNA sequence: TGTGCCAGCAGTTTGCAAGGAGGCGAGCAAGCTTTCTTT.

The chain uses TRBV5-3 and TRBJ1-1; weak D call: TRBD1 (5 bases). TRBV5-3 is sorted into the ORF group, with uncertain function. Trimming took off 9 bases at V and 5 bases at J, with 17 bases between the two ends. There are 13 residues in the CDR3. The CDR3 bases are TGTGCCACCTCGGGACCTAGGTGGACTGAAGCTTTCTTT. This gives the protein CATSGPRWTEAFF.